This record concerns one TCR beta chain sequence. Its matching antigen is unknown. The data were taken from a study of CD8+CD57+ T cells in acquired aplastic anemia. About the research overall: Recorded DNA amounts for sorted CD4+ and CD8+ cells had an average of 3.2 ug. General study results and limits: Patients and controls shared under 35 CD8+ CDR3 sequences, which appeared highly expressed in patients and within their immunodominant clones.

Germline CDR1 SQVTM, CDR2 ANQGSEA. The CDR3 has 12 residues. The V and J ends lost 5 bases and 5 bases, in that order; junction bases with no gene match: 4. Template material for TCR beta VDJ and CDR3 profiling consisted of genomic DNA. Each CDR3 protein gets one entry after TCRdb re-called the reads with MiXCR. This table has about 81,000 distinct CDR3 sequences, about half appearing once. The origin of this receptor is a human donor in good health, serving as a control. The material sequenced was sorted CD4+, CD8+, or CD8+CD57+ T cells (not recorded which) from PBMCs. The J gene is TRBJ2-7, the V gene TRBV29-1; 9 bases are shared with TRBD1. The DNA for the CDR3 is TGCAGCGTTAGGGACAGGGAGAACGAGCAGTACTTC. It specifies CSVRDRENEQYF.